This T cell receptor beta chain was obtained from a study of blood T cell repertoires in COVID-19. Study background: The United States, Italy and Spain were the sources of the acute and convalescent COVID-19 samples.

Study processing details: Nucleated cell counts were estimated from reference gene primer amplification. The protocol was immunoSEQ multiplex PCR, while the TCRdb copy is restricted to in-frame clones and leaves out a portion. D and trimming come from the DNA, and the V and J calls and clone size come from that table. Among 340,000 or so clones, around four fifths were seen once, and the ten largest hold around 3%. Germline V gene sequence: CDR1 SNHLY, CDR2 FYNNEI. V was trimmed by 7 bases and J by 0 bases, leaving 10 bases between them. This CDR3 comprises 14 residues. Specimen: peripheral blood. This TCR derives from a man in his thirties or forties with active or convalescent COVID-19. The V and J genes are TRBV2 and TRBJ1-3; unclear D gene. The CDR3 sequence is CASIRLSSGNTIYF. Here the CDR3 DNA reads TGTGCCAGCATTCGCCTGAGCTCTGGAAACACCATATATTTT.